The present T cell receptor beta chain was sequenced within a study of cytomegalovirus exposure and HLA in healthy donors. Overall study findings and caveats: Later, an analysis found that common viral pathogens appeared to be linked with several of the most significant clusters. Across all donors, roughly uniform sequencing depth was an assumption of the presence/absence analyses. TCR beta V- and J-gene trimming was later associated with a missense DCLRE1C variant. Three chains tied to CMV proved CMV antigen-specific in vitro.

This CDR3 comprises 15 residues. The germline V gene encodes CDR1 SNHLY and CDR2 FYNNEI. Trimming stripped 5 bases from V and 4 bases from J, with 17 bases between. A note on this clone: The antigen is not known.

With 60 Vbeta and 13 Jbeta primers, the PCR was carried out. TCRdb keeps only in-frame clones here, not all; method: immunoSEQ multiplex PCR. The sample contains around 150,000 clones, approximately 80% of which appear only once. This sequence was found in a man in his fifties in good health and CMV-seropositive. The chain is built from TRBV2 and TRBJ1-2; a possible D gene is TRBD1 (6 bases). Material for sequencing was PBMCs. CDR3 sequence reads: CASSWVRDKTYGYTF. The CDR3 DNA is TGTGCCAGCAGTTGGGTCCGGGACAAAACCTATGGCTACACCTTC. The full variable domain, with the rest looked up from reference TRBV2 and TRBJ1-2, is EPEVTQTPSHQVTQMGQEVILRCVPISNHLYFYWYRQILGQKVEFLVSFYNNEISEKSEIFDDQFSVERPDGSNFTLKIRSTKLEDSAMYFCASSWVRDKTYGYTFGSGTRLTVV.